These 29 T cell receptor beta chains came from one sample sequenced in a study of T cell repertoires in cytomegalovirus infection (dated by TCRdb to about 2019). For these receptors, no antigen is known. Explained via the paper, the treatment or condition label denotes: in vitro stimulation with specific CMV peptide epitopes to enrich CMV-specific T cells. TCRdb names Illumina HiSeq 1500 as the instrument used. TCRdb reworked the public reads: Q25 trimming with fastp, MiXCR clone assembly, productive beta chains retained. Rows matching on CDR3 protein sequence are summarized as one entry with the most common DNA and genes. This sample is represented by about 830,000 distinct CDR3 sequences; about 31% of them were singletons. The ten largest clones capture around 11% of the sample. The sequencing used cultured CD8+ T cells from PBMCs, collected from culture after CMV antigen stimulation. These receptors were taken from a human donor in good health (CMV status not recorded). Some clones in this sample may be carry-over from other donors' samples.

This rearrangement joins TRBV15 to TRBJ2-1; D may be TRBD2 (7 bases). Germline V gene sequence: CDR1 LNHNV, CDR2 YYDKDF (reference sequence). This CDR3 region has 14 residues. V gave up 8 bases and J gave up 9 bases, with 20 bases separating them. The CDR3 bases are TGTGCCACCGGGGGCTCCGGGGGGTTGGGTGAGCAGTTCTTC. Translation gives CATGGSGGLGEQFF.

The chain joins TRBV7-6 to TRBJ2-3, with D perhaps TRBD2 (5 bases). Germline CDR1 and CDR2: SGHVS and FNYEAQ. There are 16 residues in the CDR3. V was pared by 1 base and J by 0 bases, with 11 bases between. The CDR3 here is CASSLERAESTDTQYF. The CDR3 nucleotides are TGTGCCAGCAGCTTAGAGCGAGCGGAAAGCACAGATACGCAGTATTTT.

The chain combines TRBV23-1 with TRBJ1-4, with 9 nucleotides matching TRBD1. TRBV23-1 is annotated as an ORF whose role is uncertain. The V and J ends lost 2 bases and 6 bases, in that order; junction bases with no gene match: 13. The CDR3 runs 18 residues. CDR3 nucleotides: TGCGCCAGCAGTCAACCGTCCCGGGACAGGGTTTTAGATGAAAAACTGTTTTTT. Its translation is CASSQPSRDRVLDEKLFF.

J is TRBJ2-7 and V is TRBV20-1; TRBD2 matches 8 bases. This CDR3 region has 13 residues. The J segment lost 0 bases and the V segment lost 7 bases, leaving 5 bases of the junction unmatched. Germline assignment: CDR1 DFQATT and CDR2 SNEGSKA (reference sequence). CDR3 in DNA: TGCAGTGTATCGAGCGGGAGCTCCTACGAGCAGTACTTC. Amino acid sequence: CSVSSGSSYEQYF.

This clonotype has ten or more counts. The chain employs TRBV7-2 and TRBJ2-2; 8 bases align to TRBD1. The J segment lost 7 bases and the V segment lost 6 bases, leaving 10 bases of the junction unmatched. The CDR3 totals 15 residues. Germline CDR1 SGHTA, CDR2 FQGNSA. DNA of the CDR3: TGTGCCAGCAGTTGGATGGCAGGGGGCTTCGGGGAGCTGTTTTTT. It is translated as CASSWMAGGFGELFF.

The chain combines TRBV6-6 with TRBJ2-5, with 7 bases that match TRBD2. V trimming: 7 bases; J trimming: 2 bases; junction bases outside the gene matches: 10. This CDR3 is 15 amino acids long. Germline lookup yields CDR1 MNHNY and CDR2 SVGAGI (reference sequence). CDR3 loop: CASTGGYNFQETQYF. The CDR3 nucleotides are TGTGCCAGCACGGGGGGATACAACTTTCAAGAGACCCAGTACTTC.

This clonotype was observed at least ten times. The chain joins TRBV7-6 to TRBJ2-1, with TRBD1 identical over 8 bases. The CDR3 is made up of 14 amino acids. Germline CDR1 and CDR2: SGHVS and FNYEAQ. The V segment lost 4 bases and the J segment 7 bases; nucleotides outside the gene matches: 6. In DNA, the CDR3 is TGTGCCAGCAGCTCCGGGACAGGTCGAAATGAGCAGTTCTTC. Translating it yields CASSSGTGRNEQFF.

This rearrangement joins TRBV4-2 to TRBJ1-1, with D possibly being TRBD1 (6 bases). The CDR3 sequence is 13 residues long. In germline, CDR1 is LGHNA, CDR2 YNFKEQ. Trimming stripped 1 base from V and 6 bases from J, with 9 bases between. The CDR3 sequence is CASSQAGAPEAFF. CDR3 bases: TGTGCCAGCAGCCAAGCAGGGGCCCCTGAAGCTTTCTTT.

The rearrangement uses TRBV4-2 and TRBJ2-1; 10 bases are shared with TRBD2. In germline, CDR1 is LGHNA, CDR2 YNFKEQ. The CDR3 consists of 16 residues. The V and J ends lost 0 bases and 9 bases, in that order; junction bases with no gene match: 8. CDR3 sequence: CASSQEERGGRSEQFF. DNA of the CDR3: TGTGCCAGCAGCCAAGAAGAGCGGGGGGGCCGAAGTGAGCAGTTCTTC.

The J gene is TRBJ2-3, the V gene TRBV19; D might be TRBD2 (6 bases). This CDR3 is built from 15 residues. Germline lookup yields CDR1 LNHDA and CDR2 SQIVND (reference sequence). V lost 5 bases and J 6 bases, leaving 18 bases between the germline ends. This CDR3 is CASSFSGDGGDTQYF. The CDR3 DNA follows: TGTGCCAGTAGTTTTAGCGGCGATGGGGGGGATACGCAGTATTTT.

The chain combines TRBV9 with TRBJ2-3; 7 nucleotides line up with TRBD2. This CDR3 comprises 15 residues. V was pared by 1 base and J by 3 bases, with 5 bases of the junction left unmatched. Germline CDR1 SGDLS, CDR2 YYNGEE. CDR3 protein: CASSVWASGTDTQYF. CDR3 DNA: TGTGCCAGCAGCGTATGGGCTAGCGGAACAGATACGCAGTATTTT.

This clonotype was counted ten times or more. The chain employs TRBV7-6 and TRBJ1-1; a weak D match, TRBD1 (6 bases). V lost 5 bases and J 0 bases, leaving 19 bases between the germline ends. The CDR3 has 17 residues. Germline loops: CDR1 SGHVS, CDR2 FNYEAQ. For the CDR3, the DNA is TGTGCCAGCAGCACTACGGGGGGGCCCCCCGTGAACACTGAAGCTTTCTTT. The encoded protein is CASSTTGGPPVNTEAFF.

This clonotype has more than one count but fewer than ten. V is TRBV15 and J is TRBJ1-3; 8 nucleotides agree with TRBD1. This CDR3 is 16 amino acids long. Germline CDR1 LNHNV, CDR2 YYDKDF (reference sequence). V gave up 5 bases and J gave up 2 bases; unmatched junction bases: 8. Here the CDR3 reads CATSGYRGSTGNTIYF. Written as DNA, the CDR3 is TGTGCCACCAGCGGCTACAGGGGGAGTACTGGAAACACCATATATTTT. Together with reference TRBV15 and TRBJ1-3, the CDR3 gives the full variable domain: DAMVIQNPRYQVTQFGKPVTLSCSQTLNHNVMYWYQQKSSQAPKLLFHYYDKDFNNEADTPDNFQSRRPNTSFCFLDIRSPGLGDTAMYLCATSGYRGSTGNTIYFGEGSWLTVV.

This clonotype was found many times. CDR3 DNA sequence: TGTGCCAGCAGCCTGACAGGGTCCCCAGGGAATGAGCAGTTCTTC. It is translated as CASSLTGSPGNEQFF. V is TRBV7-2 and J is TRBJ2-1; the match to TRBD1 covers 7 bases. V was pared by 5 bases and J by 7 bases, with 11 bases of the junction left unmatched. There are 15 residues in the CDR3. Germline CDR1 is SGHTA and CDR2 is FQGNSA. Based on the CDR3 plus reference TRBV7-2 and TRBJ2-1, the full variable domain is GAGVSQSPSNKVTEKGKDVELRCDPISGHTALYWYRQSLGQGLEFLIYFQGNSAPDKSGLPSDRFSAERTGGSVSTLTIQRTQQEDSAVYLCASSLTGSPGNEQFFGPGTRLTVL.

This sequence joins TRBV7-4 and TRBJ1-2; TRBD1 matches at 8 bases. V lost 5 bases to trimming and J lost 6 bases; unmatched junction nucleotides: 8. This CDR3 comprises 14 residues. The germline V gene encodes CDR1 SGHVT and CDR2 SQSDAQ. This CDR3 is CASSPPTGDHGYTF. CDR3 DNA: TGTGCCAGCAGCCCTCCGACAGGGGACCATGGCTACACCTTC.

V gene TRBV11-2 combines with J gene TRBJ1-1; D not resolved. The CDR3 totals 14 residues. The V end lost 5 bases, the J end lost 4 bases, and 14 bases lay between the germline ends. Germline CDR1 reads SGHAT; CDR2 reads FQNNGV. The chain's CDR3 is CASSLLFEGTEAFF. The DNA for the CDR3 is TGTGCCAGCAGCCTTCTGTTCGAAGGCACTGAAGCTTTCTTT.

This clonotype was detected ten times or more. The chain carries TRBV7-2 and TRBJ2-7; D is perhaps TRBD2 (5 bases). The CDR3 consists of 14 residues. CDR1 and CDR2 (germline): SGHTA, FQGNSA. V lost 1 base to trimming and J lost 2 bases, with 9 bases between them. For the CDR3, the DNA is TGTGCCAGCAGCTTAGGGCTAGCTGCCTACGAGCAGTACGTC. Its translation is CASSLGLAAYEQYV.

V gene TRBV6-1 combines with J gene TRBJ2-7; D perhaps matches TRBD1 (6 bases). The V gene lost 7 bases and the J gene lost 1 base, with 17 bases spanning the gap. CDR1 and CDR2 from the germline V gene are MNHNS and SASEGT. The CDR3 covers 15 residues. The CDR3 DNA follows: TGTGCCAGCACGAAGGAGAGGGGGTTATCCTACGAGCAGTACTTC. Translation gives CASTKERGLSYEQYF.

The chain employs TRBV6-5 and TRBJ1-6, with 9 nucleotides matching TRBD1. The trim removed 5 bases at V and 6 bases at J, leaving 8 bases unmatched. This CDR3 has 16 residues. Germline loops: CDR1 MNHEY, CDR2 SVGAGI. As DNA, the CDR3 is TGTGCCAGCAGTCCCGGGACAGGGTTCCTTAATTCACCCCTCCACTTT. It specifies CASSPGTGFLNSPLHF.

For this clonotype: Compared with germline, one end of the junction differs, possibly owing to a read error. This chain uses TRBV7-8 with TRBJ1-5, with D uncertain. Germline V gene data show CDR1 as SGHVS and CDR2 as FQNEAQ. CDR3 length: 13 residues. The CDR3 region is CTSSLAPSQPQHF. DNA of the CDR3: TGTACCAGCAGCTTAGCCCCAAGTCAGCCCCAGCATTTT. Combining the CDR3 with reference TRBV7-8 and TRBJ1-5 gives the whole variable domain GAGVSQSPRYKVAKRGQDVALRCDPISGHVSLFWYQQALGQGPEFLTYFQNEAQLDKSGLPSDRFFAERPEGSVSTLKIQRTQQEDSAVYLCTSSLAPSQPQHFGDGTRLSIL.

The chain combines TRBV11-2 with TRBJ2-1; D is unresolved. The CDR3 spans 16 residues. CDR1 and CDR2 from the germline V gene are SGHAT and FQNNGV. The germline V and J ends were trimmed by 4 bases and 0 bases, with 13 bases remaining between them. In nucleotides, the CDR3 is TGTGCCAGCAGCTACCCCGACGATAGCTCCTACAATGAGCAGTTCTTC. Protein sequence: CASSYPDDSSYNEQFF.

Comments on this clonotype: Its ends do not fully match the called genes, so a read error is possible. V gene TRBV7-9 combines with J gene TRBJ2-4; D not resolved. The V gene's germline CDR1 is SEHNR and CDR2 FQNEAQ (reference sequence). The CDR3 covers 15 residues. The CDR3 here is CTSSPPQSAKNIQYF. Here the CDR3 DNA reads TGTACCAGCAGCCCACCGCAGTCAGCCAAAAACATTCAGTACTTC.

This clonotype was recorded at least ten times. This chain connects TRBV7-9 to TRBJ2-5, with TRBD2 identical over 7 bases. Germline V gene data show CDR1 as SEHNR and CDR2 as FQNEAQ (reference sequence). J gave up 2 bases and V 11 bases, and 8 bases lay outside the gene matches. There are 13 residues in the CDR3. CDR3 loop: CAPGSGGQETQYF. CDR3 nucleotide sequence: TGTGCCCCCGGTTCGGGGGGACAAGAGACCCAGTACTTC.

The chain carries TRBV7-9 and TRBJ2-5; TRBD2 is a possible D gene (6 bases). The CDR3 length is 14 residues. Germline values: CDR1 SEHNR, CDR2 FQNEAQ (reference sequence). V was trimmed by 4 bases and J by 3 bases, leaving 12 bases between them. In DNA form, the CDR3 reads TGTGCCAGCAGCTCTGGGGACTTAGAAGAGACCCAGTACTTC. Its protein is CASSSGDLEETQYF.

This clonotype showed up just a few times. The J gene is TRBJ2-3, the V gene TRBV6-1; TRBD2 might be the D (6 bases). Trimming cost V 4 bases and J 2 bases, with 16 bases left between them. The CDR3 runs to 16 residues. Germline V gene sequence: CDR1 MNHNS, CDR2 SASEGT. CDR3 nucleotides: TGTGCCAGCAGTGCCCCCGTTTGGGGACTCACAGATACGCAGTATTTT. Translating gives CASSAPVWGLTDTQYF.

The CDR3 sequence: CASRQGMAGNTIYF. The CDR3 nucleotides read TGTGCCAGCAGACAGGGGATGGCTGGAAACACCATATATTTT. J is TRBJ1-3 and V is TRBV28; 7 positions match TRBD1. Germline V lookup: CDR1 MDHEN, CDR2 SYDVKM. The length of the CDR3 is 14 residues. V lost 6 bases and J lost 2; bases outside the gene matches: 4.

This chain connects TRBV10-3 to TRBJ2-7; TRBD1 aligns across 7 bases. V lost 6 bases, J lost 0 bases, and 2 bases stayed unmatched. Germline V CDR1 and CDR2: ENHRY, SYGVKD. The length of the CDR3 is 13 residues. The CDR3 coding sequence is TGTGCCATCAGACAGGGGAGCTCCTACGAGCAGTACGTC. It yields the protein CAIRQGSSYEQYV.

This clonotype was seen a few times. The chain combines TRBV6-1 with TRBJ1-5, with D possibly matching TRBD1 (6 bases). CDR1 and CDR2 from the germline V gene are MNHNS and SASEGT. The germline V and J ends were trimmed by 2 bases and 2 bases, with 16 bases remaining between them. The CDR3 runs to 17 residues. The CDR3: CASSEIGRGLGNQPQHF. In DNA form, the CDR3 reads TGTGCCAGCAGTGAAATCGGCAGGGGTCTGGGCAATCAGCCCCAGCATTTT.

This clonotype has just one count. This chain uses TRBV10-1 with TRBJ2-2; D may be TRBD1 (5 bases). The CDR3 runs to 15 residues. Germline CDR1 reads WNHNN; CDR2 reads SYGVQD (reference sequence). Trimming removed 4 bases at V and 5 bases at J, with 14 bases between. CDR3 in DNA: TGCGCCAGCAGTGCGAAAAGGGCAGGGACCGGGGAGCTGTTTTTT. Its translation is CASSAKRAGTGELFF.